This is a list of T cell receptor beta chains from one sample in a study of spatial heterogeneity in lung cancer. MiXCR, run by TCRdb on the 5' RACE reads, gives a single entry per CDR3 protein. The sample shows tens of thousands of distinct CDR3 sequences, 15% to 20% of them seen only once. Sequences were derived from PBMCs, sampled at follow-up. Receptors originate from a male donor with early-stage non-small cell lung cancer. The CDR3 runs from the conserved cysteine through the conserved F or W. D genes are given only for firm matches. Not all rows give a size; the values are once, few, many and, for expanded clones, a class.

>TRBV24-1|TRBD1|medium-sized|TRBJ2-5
CATRTPYWGTGQETQYF
TGTGCCACCAGGACTCCATATTGGGGGACAGGTCAAGAGACCCAGTACTTC
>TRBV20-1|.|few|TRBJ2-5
CSANPTGVETQYF
TGCAGTGCCAACCCCACCGGGGTCGAGACCCAGTACTTC
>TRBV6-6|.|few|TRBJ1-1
CASSYGTNEAFF
TGTGCCAGCAGTTACGGGACAAACGAAGCTTTCTTT
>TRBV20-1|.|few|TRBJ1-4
CSARDGPNEKLFF
TGCAGTGCTAGAGACGGACCGAATGAAAAACTGTTTTTT
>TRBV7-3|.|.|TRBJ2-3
CASSLTGGPTDTQYF
TGTGCCAGCAGCTTAACGGGAGGACCCACAGATACGCAGTATTTT
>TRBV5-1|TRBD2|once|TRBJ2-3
CASSPSSGRDTQYF
TGCGCCAGCAGCCCCAGTAGCGGGAGGGATACGCAGTATTTT
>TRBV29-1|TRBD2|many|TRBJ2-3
CSVDVTSGGTDTQYF
TGCAGCGTTGACGTGACTAGCGGGGGCACAGATACGCAGTATTTT
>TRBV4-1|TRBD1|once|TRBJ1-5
CASSQVTGARQPQHF
TGCGCCAGCAGCCAAGTCACAGGGGCTCGACAGCCCCAGCATTTT
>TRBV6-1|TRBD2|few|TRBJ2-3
CASVAGGGTDTQYF
TGTGCCAGCGTAGCGGGAGGAGGCACAGATACGCAGTATTTT
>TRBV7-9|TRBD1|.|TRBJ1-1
CASSNSGTGLLKEAFF
TGTGCCAGCAGCAACTCCGGGACAGGATTACTCAAAGAAGCTTTCTTT
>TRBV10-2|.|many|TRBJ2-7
CASSAGSYEQYF
TGCGCCAGCAGTGCCGGATCCTACGAGCAGTACTTC
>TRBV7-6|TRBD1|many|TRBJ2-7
CASSRDRAPYEQYF
TGTGCCAGCAGCCGGGACAGGGCCCCCTACGAGCAGTACTTC
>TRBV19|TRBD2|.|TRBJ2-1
CASSPTSGRSEQFF
TGTGCCAGTAGTCCTACTAGCGGGAGGAGTGAGCAGTTCTTC
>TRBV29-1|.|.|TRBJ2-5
CSAGRGDPETQYF
TGCAGCGCCGGAAGGGGGGATCCAGAGACCCAGTACTTC
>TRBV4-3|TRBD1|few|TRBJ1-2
CASSRGQGDGYGYTF
TGCGCCAGCAGCCGAGGACAGGGTGACGGCTATGGCTACACCTTC
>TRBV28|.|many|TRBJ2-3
CASSPSSGGQGGQYF
TGTGCCAGCAGCCCTTCGTCCGGGGGGCAAGGGGGGCAGTATTTT
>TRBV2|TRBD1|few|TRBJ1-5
CASSPGTGADQPQHF
TGTGCCAGCAGTCCCGGGACAGGGGCAGATCAGCCCCAGCATTTT
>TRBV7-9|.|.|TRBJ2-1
CASSLDTDEQFF
TGTGCCAGCAGCTTAGATACCGATGAGCAGTTCTTC
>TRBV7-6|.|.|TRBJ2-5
CASSLVQGGQETQYF
TGTGCCAGCAGCTTAGTTCAAGGGGGTCAAGAGACCCAGTACTTC
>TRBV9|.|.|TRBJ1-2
CASSAPSRDIYGYTF
TGTGCCAGCAGCGCTCCTAGCAGGGACATCTATGGCTACACCTTC
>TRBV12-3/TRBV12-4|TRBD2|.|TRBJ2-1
CASSLGGPLAGENEQFF
TGTGCCAGCAGCCTAGGGGGGCCTCTAGCGGGAGAAAATGAGCAGTTCTTC
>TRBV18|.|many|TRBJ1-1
CASSPNPSTRNTEAFF
TGTGCCAGCTCACCGAACCCATCCACACGAAACACTGAAGCTTTCTTT
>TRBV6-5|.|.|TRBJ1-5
CASSYSFSQPQHF
TGTGCCAGCAGTTACTCGTTCAGCCAGCCCCAGCATTTT
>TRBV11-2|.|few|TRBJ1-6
CASSFSSDSPLHF
TGTGCCAGCAGCTTCTCCAGCGATTCACCCCTCCACTTT
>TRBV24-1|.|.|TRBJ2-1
CATSDRSPIAYNEQFF
TGTGCCACCAGTGATCGAAGCCCAATCGCCTACAATGAGCAGTTCTTC
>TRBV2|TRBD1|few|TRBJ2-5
CASKGTAETQYF
TGTGCCAGCAAGGGGACAGCAGAGACCCAGTACTTC
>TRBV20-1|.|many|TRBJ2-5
CSARTGETQYF
TGCAGTGCTAGAACCGGGGAGACCCAGTACTTC
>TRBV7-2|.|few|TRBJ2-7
CASSLSFGGASYEQYF
TGTGCCAGCAGCTTATCCTTCGGGGGAGCCTCCTACGAGCAGTACTTC
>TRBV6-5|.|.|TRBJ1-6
CASSVGVRGNSPLHF
TGTGCCAGCAGCGTTGGGGTACGAGGGAATTCACCCCTCCACTTT
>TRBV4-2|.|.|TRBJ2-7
CASSQASSSYEQYF
TGTGCCAGCAGCCAGGCGTCGAGTTCCTACGAGCAGTACTTC
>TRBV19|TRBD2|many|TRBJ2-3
CASRGGGGAANTQYF
TGTGCCAGTCGCGGAGGCGGGGGGGCCGCGAATACGCAGTATTTT
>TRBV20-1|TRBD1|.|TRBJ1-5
CSARDAGTGGQPQHF
TGCAGTGCTAGAGATGCCGGGACAGGGGGCCAGCCCCAGCATTTT
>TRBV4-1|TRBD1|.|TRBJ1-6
CASSQEGQGRSPLHF
TGCGCCAGCAGCCAAGAGGGACAGGGCAGATCACCCCTCCACTTT
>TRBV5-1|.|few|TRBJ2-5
CASSRQWTFRGETQYF
TGCGCCAGCAGCCGTCAATGGACATTCCGCGGAGAGACCCAGTACTTC
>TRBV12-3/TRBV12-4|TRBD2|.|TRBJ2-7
CASSGLAGASYEQYF
TGTGCCAGCAGTGGACTAGCGGGAGCGTCCTACGAGCAGTACTTC
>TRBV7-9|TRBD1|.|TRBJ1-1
CASSPRQGSPEAFF
TGTGCCAGCAGCCCAAGACAGGGGTCCCCTGAAGCTTTCTTT
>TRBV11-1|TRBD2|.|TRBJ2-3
CASREREPNTDTQYF
TGTGCCAGCCGCGAGCGGGAGCCTAACACAGATACGCAGTATTTT
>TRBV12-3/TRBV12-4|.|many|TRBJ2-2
CASSLGAAGTGELFF
TGTGCCAGCAGTTTAGGTGCCGCGGGCACCGGGGAGCTGTTTTTT
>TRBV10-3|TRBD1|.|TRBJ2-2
CASRTGQATGELFF
TGTGCCTCGAGGACGGGACAGGCCACCGGGGAGCTGTTTTTT
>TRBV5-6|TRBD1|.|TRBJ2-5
CASSLEGQGETQETQYF
TGTGCCAGCAGCTTGGAGGGACAGGGAGAAACCCAAGAGACCCAGTACTTC
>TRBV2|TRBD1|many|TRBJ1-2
CASSETTGNRHGYTF
TGTGCCAGCAGTGAAACGACAGGGAACCGGCATGGCTACACCTTC
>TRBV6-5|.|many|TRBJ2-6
CASTFTGMGPGANVLTF
TGTGCCAGCACGTTTACCGGAATGGGGCCTGGGGCCAACGTCCTGACTTTC
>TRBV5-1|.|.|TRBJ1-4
CASSLGSESEKLFF
TGCGCCAGCAGCCTGGGGTCAGAGAGCGAAAAACTGTTTTTT
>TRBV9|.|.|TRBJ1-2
CASSPRSDPYGYTF
TGTGCCAGCAGCCCCAGATCCGACCCATATGGCTACACCTTC
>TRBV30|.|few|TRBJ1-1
CAGMGGTEAFF
TGTGCCGGAATGGGGGGGACTGAAGCTTTCTTT
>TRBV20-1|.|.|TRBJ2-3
CSASDPSGTQYF
TGCAGTGCCTCCGACCCGAGCGGTACGCAGTATTTT
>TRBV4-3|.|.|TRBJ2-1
CASSPGIGISYNEQFF
TGCGCCAGCAGCCCAGGGATAGGGATCTCCTACAATGAGCAGTTCTTC
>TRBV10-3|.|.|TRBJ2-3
CAISGGTLSTDTQYF
TGTGCCATCAGTGGCGGGACACTAAGCACAGATACGCAGTATTTT
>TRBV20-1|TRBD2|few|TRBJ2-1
CSAILALSYNEQFF
TGCAGTGCTATACTAGCGCTTTCCTACAATGAGCAGTTCTTC
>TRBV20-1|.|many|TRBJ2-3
CSASSPSLTDTQYF
TGCAGTGCTAGTAGCCCCTCCCTCACAGATACGCAGTATTTT
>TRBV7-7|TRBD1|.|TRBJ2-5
CASSARTGRQETQYF
TGTGCCAGCAGCGCCCGGACAGGCCGGCAAGAGACCCAGTACTTC
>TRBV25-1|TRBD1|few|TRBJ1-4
CASSDLGQGAILGKLFF
TGTGCCAGCAGTGATCTCGGACAGGGGGCTATCTTGGGAAAACTGTTTTTT
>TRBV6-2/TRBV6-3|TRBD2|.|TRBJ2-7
CASTPRAGGPYEQYF
TGTGCCAGCACTCCCCGGGCGGGGGGCCCCTACGAGCAGTACTTC
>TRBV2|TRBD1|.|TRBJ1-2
CASCHTTGQATNYGYTF
TGTGCCAGCTGTCATACGACCGGACAGGCAACTAACTATGGCTACACCTTC
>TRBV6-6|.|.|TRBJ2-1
CASAPRWDEQFF
TGTGCCAGCGCTCCGCGGTGGGATGAGCAGTTCTTC